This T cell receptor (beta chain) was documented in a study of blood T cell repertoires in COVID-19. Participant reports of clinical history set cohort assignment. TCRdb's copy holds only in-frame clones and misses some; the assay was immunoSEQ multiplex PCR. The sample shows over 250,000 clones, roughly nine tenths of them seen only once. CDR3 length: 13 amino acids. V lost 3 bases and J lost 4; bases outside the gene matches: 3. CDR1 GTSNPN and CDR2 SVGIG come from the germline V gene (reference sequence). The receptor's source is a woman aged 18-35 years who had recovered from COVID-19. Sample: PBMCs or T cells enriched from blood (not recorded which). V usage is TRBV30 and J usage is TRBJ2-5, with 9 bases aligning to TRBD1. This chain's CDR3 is CAWRTGGVETQYF. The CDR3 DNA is TGTGCCTGGAGAACAGGGGGCGTAGAGACCCAGTACTTC.